The 13 T cell receptor beta chains below all came from one sample that was sequenced in a study of blood T cell repertoires in COVID-19. Assay: immunoSEQ multiplex PCR; the TCRdb copy retains only in-frame clones and omits some. The table lists 180,000 or so clones, more than 85% of them singletons. Sequenced input: peripheral blood. The receptors here all came from a man younger than 35 with acute or convalescent COVID-19.

The V and J genes are TRBV7-8 and TRBJ1-5; the D gene is possibly TRBD1 (5 bases). Germline lookup yields CDR1 SGHVS and CDR2 FQNEAQ. The CDR3 length is 16 residues. The V end was cut by 5 bases, the J end by 5 bases, with 19 bases between. The CDR3 region has the DNA TGTGCCAGCAGCGACGAGGGGACTTACCAATATCAGCCCCAGCATTTT. Translating it yields CASSDEGTYQYQPQHF. Drawing the rest from reference TRBV7-8 and TRBJ1-5, the complete variable domain is GAGVSQSPRYKVAKRGQDVALRCDPISGHVSLFWYQQALGQGPEFLTYFQNEAQLDKSGLPSDRFFAERPEGSVSTLKIQRTQQEDSAVYLCASSDEGTYQYQPQHFGDGTRLSIL.

The chain uses TRBV7-3 and TRBJ2-1, with 8 bases that match TRBD2. V was pared by 4 bases and J by 6 bases, with 8 bases of the junction left unmatched. The CDR3 has 15 amino acids. In germline, CDR1 is SGHTA, CDR2 FQGTGA. The CDR3, as DNA: TGTGCCAGCAGCTCACGGGGGGGCCTTTCCAATGAGCAGTTCTTC. The encoded protein is CASSSRGGLSNEQFF.

The V call is TRBV7-3, the J call TRBJ2-5; the match to TRBD2 covers 8 bases. The CDR3 totals 15 residues. The V gene's germline CDR1 is SGHTA and CDR2 FQGTGA. J gave up 1 base and V 2 bases, and 3 bases lay outside the gene matches. The CDR3 here is CASSLSGGPQETQYF. CDR3 DNA: TGTGCCAGCAGCTTATCGGGGGGGCCCCAAGAGACCCAGTACTTC.

The rearrangement links TRBV14 to TRBJ1-1, with 7 nucleotides matching TRBD1. V dropped 0 bases and J dropped 5; count of bases not matched to a gene: 3. Per the germline V gene, CDR1 is SGHDN and CDR2 is FVKESK. The CDR3 is 14 amino acids. The CDR3 protein is CASSQDSGGTEAFF. In DNA, the CDR3 is TGTGCCAGCAGCCAAGATTCAGGGGGGACTGAAGCTTTCTTT. Full variable domain (outside the CDR3, taken from reference TRBV14 and TRBJ1-1): EAGVTQFPSHSVIEKGQTVTLRCDPISGHDNLYWYRRVMGKEIKFLLHFVKESKQDESGMPNNRFLAERTGGTYSTLKVQPAELEDSGVYFCASSQDSGGTEAFFGQGTRLTVV.

This clone was seen a few times. This chain joins TRBV29-1 and TRBJ1-4, with D perhaps matching TRBD1 (5 bases). Germline V gene data show CDR1 as SQVTM and CDR2 as ANQGSEA. The V and J ends lost 2 bases and 8 bases respectively, with 27 bases between them. The CDR3 sequence is 18 residues long. CDR3 DNA sequence: TGCAGCGTTGAACTCTCCCCTGGGGCAGATCGCTCGAAGGAAAAACTGTTTTTT. Its protein is CSVELSPGADRSKEKLFF.

This clone was seen once. The rearrangement links TRBV5-6 to TRBJ2-3, with a weak D call TRBD1 (5 bases). The germline CDR1 and CDR2 sequences are SGHDT and YYEEEE. Trimming pared 2 bases from V and 0 bases from J, leaving 13 bases between. The CDR3 is 16 residues long. CDR3: CASSFSLRGSTDTQYF. For the CDR3, the DNA is TGTGCCAGCAGCTTCTCCTTAAGGGGCAGCACAGATACGCAGTATTTT.

This clone appeared once. V usage is TRBV5-1 and J usage is TRBJ1-3, with D uncertain. The CDR3 sequence is 17 residues long. CDR1 and CDR2 (germline): SGHRS, YFSETQ. Trimming took 0 bases from V and 0 from J, leaving 13 bases between them. The CDR3 bases are TGCGCCAGCAGCTTGGCCTTCTTACAGAGCTCTGGAAACACCATATATTTT. Amino acid sequence: CASSLAFLQSSGNTIYF.

V and J are TRBV2 and TRBJ1-1; perhaps TRBD1 as D (5 bases). V dropped 1 base and J dropped 0 bases, with 9 bases sitting between them. The CDR3 totals 15 residues. Germline assignment: CDR1 SNHLY and CDR2 FYNNEI. CDR3 nucleotide sequence: TGTGCCAGCAGTGAAGGTGGAGGGGTGAACACTGAAGCTTTCTTT. Protein product: CASSEGGGVNTEAFF.

J is TRBJ2-4 and V is TRBV11-2; TRBD2 matches at 9 bases. The CDR3 contains 17 residues. CDR1 SGHAT and CDR2 FQNNGV come from the germline V gene. Trimming at V came to 1 base and at J to 0 bases, leaving 4 bases not matched to a gene. CDR3 nucleotide sequence: TGTGCCAGCAGCTTAGGGGCTAGCGGGGTAGCCAAAAACATTCAGTACTTC. Amino acid sequence: CASSLGASGVAKNIQYF.

The chain has TRBV19 and TRBJ2-4, with 7 bases fitting TRBD2. The CDR3 covers 15 residues. CDR1 is LNHDA, CDR2 SQIVND, per germline (reference sequence). V shed 3 bases, J shed 7 bases, and the junction held 9 bases outside the gene matches. The CDR3 sequence is CASSISGGERNIQYF. The CDR3 region has the DNA TGTGCCAGTAGTATTTCGGGGGGAGAACGGAACATTCAGTACTTC.

CDR3: CASSKVNGSGDTDTQYF. For the CDR3, the DNA is TGTGCCAGCAGTAAAGTAAATGGTAGCGGGGACACAGATACGCAGTATTTT. The V and J genes are TRBV27 and TRBJ2-3, with 8 bases identical to TRBD2. Trimming at V came to 5 bases and at J to 2 bases, leaving 12 bases not matched to a gene. The CDR3 length is 17 residues. In germline, CDR1 is MNHEY, CDR2 SMNVEV (reference sequence).

The V and J genes are TRBV5-6 and TRBJ2-6; D might be TRBD1 (5 bases). The germline V gene encodes CDR1 SGHDT and CDR2 YYEEEE. Trimming removed 4 bases at V and 0 bases at J, with 8 bases between. CDR3 length: 15 residues. CDR3 DNA: TGTGCCAGCAGCAGGGGTCTCTCTGGGGCCAACGTCCTGACTTTC. Its translation is CASSRGLSGANVLTF.

The chain carries TRBV6-5 and TRBJ1-5, with D possibly matching TRBD1 (6 bases). CDR3 length: 15 residues. Germline V gene lookup returns CDR1 MNHEY and CDR2 SVGAGI. V lost 6 bases to trimming and J lost 0 bases, with 12 bases between them. In nucleotides, the CDR3 is TGTGCCAGCAGACCACAGGGAGATAGCAATCAGCCCCAGCATTTT. Encoded protein: CASRPQGDSNQPQHF.